This T cell receptor beta chain was sequenced during a study of T-cell memory formation after mild COVID-19. Study background: Clusters of TCRs were largely donor specific.

Germline CDR1 reads DFQATT; CDR2 reads SNEGSKA (reference sequence). V lost 0 bases and J 7 bases, leaving 12 bases between the germline ends. The CDR3 consists of 13 residues. General study points: Clones that contracted clustered mainly in CM and EM if CD4+ and in EMRA if CD8+.

With regard to this clonotype: What it binds is not known.

Each CDR3 protein gets one entry after TCRdb re-called the 5' RACE reads with MiXCR. Of 550,000 to 600,000 distinct CDR3 sequences listed, roughly a fifth are singletons. Sequencing was carried out using PBMCs or a T cell subset sorted from them (not recorded which). The J gene is TRBJ1-2, the V gene TRBV20-1; possible D gene TRBD1, 6 bases. The source is an adult woman who had mild COVID-19 (a few samples of this study predate the infection). Cell type and time point are not known. The CDR3 is CSARDPGVGGYTF. CDR3 bases: TGCAGTGCTAGAGATCCAGGGGTAGGTGGCTACACCTTC.